This record looks at one T cell receptor beta chain sequence and its context. No antigen is known for it. Stated time point: week 47, end of study. Vaccine doses each comprised 300 ug of mutant IDH1 20-mer peptide, with topical imiquimod. Across weeks 1, 3, 5, 7, 11, 15, 19 and 23, patients received a vaccination each time, eight in all. New IDH1-mutant, ATRX-lost WHO grade 3 or 4 astrocytomas occurred in donors. The data stem from a study of a mutant IDH1 vaccine in newly diagnosed glioma. Study-wide findings and caveats: Any relationship between pseudoprogression and changes in top peripheral T cell clonotypes seemed absent. Patients showed vaccine-induced immune responses at a rate of about 93%.

Germline CDR1 is SGHTS and CDR2 is YDEGEE. Trimming shortened V by 2 bases and J by 5 bases, and 11 bases separated the two germline ends. There are 13 residues in the CDR3. Assay: immunoSEQ multiplex PCR; the TCRdb copy retains only in-frame clones and omits some. The sample includes tens of thousands of clones, roughly four fifths of them seen just once. The chain links TRBV5-8 to TRBJ2-7; weak D call: TRBD1 (6 bases). The receptor was isolated from a woman aged 45-65 years with glioma. The source was PBMCs, collected from a glioma patient whose treatment included an IDH1 peptide vaccine. The CDR3 reads CASSLQGGHEQYF. CDR3 in DNA: TGTGCCAGCAGCTTACAGGGTGGCCACGAGCAGTACTTC.